A single sample is the source of the 24 T cell receptor beta chains below, sequenced in a study of post-analysis software for immune sequencing data. General observations from the study: Higher frequency in patients than in controls was seen for roughly five TRBV segments, with TRBV5-6, TRBV5-1 and TRBV20-1 among them.

Libraries were made from TCR beta cDNA, and they carried unique molecular identifiers. Each CDR3 protein gets one entry after TCRdb re-called the PCR reads with MiXCR. The data show around 200,000 distinct CDR3 sequences, with 25% to 35% seen just once and more than 3% held by the top ten. These receptors lack a known antigen. Sample: blood. These receptors were obtained from a girl between 2 and 17 years old with multiple sclerosis.

V is TRBV12-3 or TRBV12-4 and J is TRBJ2-7; tentatively, D is TRBD2 (5 bases). V lost 5 bases and J lost 7, with 12 bases in between. The CDR3 runs 12 residues. The CDR3 DNA is TGTGCCAGCAGTCCCACGGGGTTAGAGCAGTACTTC. This codes for CASSPTGLEQYF.

With respect to this clonotype: A much larger clone sits a single nucleotide away, making a read error possible. V is TRBV6-6 and J is TRBJ2-1; a weak D match, TRBD2 (6 bases). The CDR3 is 16 residues long. CDR1 is MNHNY, CDR2 SVGAGI, per germline (reference sequence). Trimming shortened V by 6 bases and J by 10 bases, and 25 bases separated the two germline ends. The DNA for the CDR3 is TGTGCCAGCAGAATGCTCCTGGCCGGGGAGGTCCACGAGCAGTTCTTC. Translating it yields CASRMLLAGEVHEQFF.

The chain carries TRBV7-2 and TRBJ1-5; TRBD1 might be the D (6 bases). The CDR3 is 14 residues long. Germline CDR1 is SGHTA and CDR2 is FQGNSA. Trimming stripped 3 bases from V and 5 bases from J, with 11 bases between. The CDR3 region is CASSFSGVYQPQHF. Here the CDR3 DNA reads TGTGCCAGCAGCTTTTCAGGGGTCTATCAGCCCCAGCATTTT.

This clonotype has a handful of counts. The chain employs TRBV6-2 or TRBV6-3 and TRBJ1-5; maybe TRBD1 (5 bases). V lost 0 bases, J lost 4 bases, and 10 bases lay in between. CDR1 and CDR2 from the germline V gene are MNHEY and SVGEGT. This CDR3 is 15 amino acids long. The CDR3 loop reads CASSYSQGRNQPQHF. CDR3 nucleotides: TGTGCCAGCAGTTACTCGCAGGGTAGGAATCAGCCCCAGCATTTT.

This clonotype has at least ten counts. This rearrangement joins TRBV29-1 to TRBJ2-3, with D perhaps given as TRBD1 or TRBD2 (5 bases each). Trimming stripped 7 bases from V and 5 bases from J, with 28 bases between. The CDR3 has 17 residues. Germline V CDR1 and CDR2: SQVTM, ANQGSEA. This CDR3 is CSATPQPGASRGDTQYF. The CDR3 DNA reads TGCAGCGCCACCCCGCAACCCGGGGCTAGTCGAGGAGATACGCAGTATTTT.

CDR3 bases: TGTGCCTGGAGCGTACAGGGGGGGACCACTGAAGCTTTCTTT. It is translated as CAWSVQGGTTEAFF. The chain uses TRBV30 and TRBJ1-1, with 8 bases aligning to TRBD1. CDR3 size: 14 residues. Trimming cost V 3 bases and J 4 bases; bases outside gene matches: 7. Germline CDR1 reads GTSNPN; CDR2 reads SVGIG (reference sequence).

This clonotype has only a few counts. The chain employs TRBV5-6 and TRBJ1-1; the D gene is possibly TRBD1 (6 bases). This CDR3 has 16 amino acids. Germline assignment: CDR1 SGHDT and CDR2 YYEEEE. The V end lost 4 bases, the J end lost 1 base, and 17 bases lay between the germline ends. The CDR3: CASSLPGWTANTEAFF. CDR3 nucleotide sequence: TGTGCCAGCAGCCTCCCGGGCTGGACAGCGAACACTGAAGCTTTCTTT.

This clonotype was picked up many times. The chain links TRBV21-1 to TRBJ2-7. TRBV21-1 is termed a pseudogene. CDR3 size: 12 residues. In DNA form, the CDR3 reads TGTGCCACCCGTCGTTTATTAGGCGAGCAGTACTTC. Its translation is CATRRLLGEQYF.

This clonotype was counted between two and nine times. The V and J genes are TRBV20-1 and TRBJ1-5; D unclear. Germline V gene lookup returns CDR1 DFQATT and CDR2 SNEGSKA (reference sequence). This CDR3 comprises 12 residues. Trimming left V 6 bases short and J 1 base short, with 7 bases between. The CDR3 nucleotides are TGCAGTGCCCTAGGGAGCAATCAGCCCCAGCATTTT. It translates to CSALGSNQPQHF.

The chain couples TRBV7-2 to TRBJ2-3; 13 bases agree with TRBD2. The CDR3 is made up of 19 amino acids. Trimming removed 1 base from V and 0 bases from J; junction bases left unmatched: 7. The germline V gene has CDR1 SGHTA and CDR2 FQGNSA. CDR3 DNA sequence: TGTGCCAGCAGCTTAGACCCGGGACTAGCGGGGCCCAGCACAGATACGCAGTATTTT. Translation gives CASSLDPGLAGPSTDTQYF.

This clonotype appeared many times. The rearrangement uses TRBV29-1 and TRBJ2-5, with D maybe TRBD2 (5 bases). Looked up from germline, CDR1 is SQVTM and CDR2 is ANQGSEA. The CDR3 runs 12 residues. The V and J ends lost 7 bases and 5 bases respectively, with 14 bases between them. Here the CDR3 reads CSAGRSSETQYF. Written as DNA, the CDR3 is TGCAGCGCGGGGAGAAGTTCGGAGACCCAGTACTTC.

This clonotype was counted between two and nine times. The chain has TRBV5-6 and TRBJ1-1, with no clear D. The germline CDR1 and CDR2 sequences are SGHDT and YYEEEE. V lost 3 bases and J 4 bases, leaving 13 bases between the germline ends. The length of the CDR3 is 14 residues. The CDR3 DNA reads as TGTGCCAGCAGCTGGTCGGTTCGGGGCACTGAAGCTTTCTTT. It is translated as CASSWSVRGTEAFF.

This sequence joins TRBV20-1 and TRBJ1-4; 7 nucleotides agree with TRBD1. In germline, CDR1 is DFQATT, CDR2 SNEGSKA (reference sequence). The CDR3 extends over 14 amino acids. The J segment lost 4 bases and the V segment lost 1 base, leaving 3 bases of the junction unmatched. The CDR3 DNA follows: TGCAGTGCTAGAGCGGGACAGAATAATGAAAAACTGTTTTTT. Encoded protein: CSARAGQNNEKLFF.

The chain joins TRBV28 to TRBJ2-1; 12 bases match TRBD2. V shed 5 bases, J shed 5 bases, and the junction held 7 bases outside the gene matches. There are 16 residues in the CDR3. The germline CDR1 and CDR2 sequences are MDHEN and SYDVKM. The CDR3 bases are TGTGCCAGCAGTCCCTCGACTAGCGGGGGCCACAATGAGCAGTTCTTC. Amino acid sequence: CASSPSTSGGHNEQFF.

This clonotype occurred a few times. The rearrangement links TRBV7-9 to TRBJ2-1; TRBD1 agrees at 8 bases. The CDR3 extends over 15 amino acids. Trimming cost V 4 bases and J 7 bases; bases outside gene matches: 9. CDR1 is SEHNR and CDR2 is FQNEAQ in the germline V gene (reference sequence). CDR3 sequence (DNA): TGTGCCAGCAGCTCAGGGGGCGTCGATTTTAATGAGCAGTTCTTC. Translated: CASSSGGVDFNEQFF.

The chain joins TRBV20-1 to TRBJ1-4; D unresolved. The V and J ends lost 6 bases and 5 bases respectively, with 13 bases between them. The CDR3 runs 13 residues. CDR1 is DFQATT and CDR2 is SNEGSKA in the germline V gene (reference sequence). CDR3: CSAVDGKNEKLFF. In DNA, the CDR3 is TGCAGTGCCGTCGACGGAAAAAATGAAAAACTGTTTTTT.

The chain recombines TRBV20-1 with TRBJ1-1; 9 bases are shared with TRBD1. The CDR3 totals 14 residues. With 0 bases clipped from V and 4 bases from J, the junction kept 3 bases outside the gene matches. The germline CDR1 and CDR2 sequences are DFQATT and SNEGSKA (reference sequence). The CDR3 protein is CSARDLTGGTEAFF. Written as DNA, the CDR3 is TGCAGTGCTAGAGATCTGACAGGGGGCACTGAAGCTTTCTTT.

V gene TRBV28 combines with J gene TRBJ1-2; unclear D gene. The length of the CDR3 is 15 residues. V gave up 7 bases and J gave up 2 bases, with 17 bases separating them. The V gene's germline CDR1 is MDHEN and CDR2 SYDVKM. The CDR3 sequence: CASKLTSLWNYGYTF. The CDR3 DNA follows: TGTGCCAGCAAACTAACAAGTTTATGGAACTATGGCTACACCTTC.

This clonotype was counted a few times. The rearrangement joins TRBV27 to TRBJ1-2; D is unresolved. V was cut by 8 bases and J by 6 bases, with 31 bases left in between. The CDR3 contains 18 residues. In germline, CDR1 is MNHEY, CDR2 SMNVEV (reference sequence). For the CDR3, the DNA is TGTGCCAGCCGGGAGAGGCCGCTGGGTTTTATGGGTCTGGATGGCTACACCTTC. It translates to CASRERPLGFMGLDGYTF.

This clonotype was counted a few times. J is TRBJ2-5 and V is TRBV15; 9 bases fit TRBD2. With 3 bases clipped from V and 5 bases from J, the junction kept 7 bases outside the gene matches. CDR1 is LNHNV and CDR2 is YYDKDF in the germline V gene (reference sequence). CDR3 length: 15 residues. CDR3 bases: TGTGCCACCAGCAGTGCGGGAGGGAGGTCGGAGACCCAGTACTTC. Its translation: CATSSAGGRSETQYF.

As regards this clonotype: Being one base from a much bigger clone, this may be a read error. The J gene is TRBJ1-5, the V gene TRBV20-1, with D uncertain. From germline, CDR1 is DFQATT and CDR2 SNEGSKA (reference sequence). CDR3 length equals 13 residues. Trimming took 5 bases from V and 6 from J, leaving 14 bases between them. CDR3 DNA sequence: TGCAGTGCTGGAAGTCCCCTCGGTCAGCCCCAGCATTTT. Translation: CSAGSPLGQPQHF.

The CDR3 DNA reads as TGCAGTGCTAGGACAGGGGGAACTAGCACAGATACGCAGTATTTT. Protein product: CSARTGGTSTDTQYF. The chain carries TRBV20-1 and TRBJ2-3; 9 bases line up with TRBD1. Germline lookup yields CDR1 DFQATT and CDR2 SNEGSKA (reference sequence). Losses at the gene ends were 3 bases for V and 0 bases for J; bases not matched to a gene: 4. CDR3 length: 15 amino acids.

Of note for this clonotype: A much larger clone sits a single nucleotide away, making a read error possible. This chain connects TRBV7-8 to TRBJ2-3; possibly TRBD1 or TRBD2 for D (5 bases each). Germline loops: CDR1 SGHVS, CDR2 FQNEAQ. This CDR3 spans 15 amino acids. CDR3 sequence: CASSPGTELTDAQYF. CDR3 DNA sequence: TGTGCCAGCAGCCCGGGGACCGAGCTCACAGATGCGCAGTATTTT. Variable domain in full (rest from reference TRBV7-8 and TRBJ2-3): GAGVSQSPRYKVAKRGQDVALRCDPISGHVSLFWYQQALGQGPEFLTYFQNEAQLDKSGLPSDRFFAERPEGSVSTLKIQRTQQEDSAVYLCASSPGTELTDAQYFGPGTRLTVL.

This clonotype has at least ten counts. J is TRBJ2-1 and V is TRBV5-1; 9 nucleotides agree with TRBD2. The CDR3 contains 18 residues. V lost 0 bases, J lost 6 bases, and 13 bases stayed unmatched. Germline-derived CDR1 and CDR2 are SGHRS and YFSETQ. The CDR3 here is CASSLVGSGRARGNEQFF. The CDR3 DNA follows: TGCGCCAGCAGCTTGGTAGGTAGCGGGAGAGCCCGCGGCAATGAGCAGTTCTTC.